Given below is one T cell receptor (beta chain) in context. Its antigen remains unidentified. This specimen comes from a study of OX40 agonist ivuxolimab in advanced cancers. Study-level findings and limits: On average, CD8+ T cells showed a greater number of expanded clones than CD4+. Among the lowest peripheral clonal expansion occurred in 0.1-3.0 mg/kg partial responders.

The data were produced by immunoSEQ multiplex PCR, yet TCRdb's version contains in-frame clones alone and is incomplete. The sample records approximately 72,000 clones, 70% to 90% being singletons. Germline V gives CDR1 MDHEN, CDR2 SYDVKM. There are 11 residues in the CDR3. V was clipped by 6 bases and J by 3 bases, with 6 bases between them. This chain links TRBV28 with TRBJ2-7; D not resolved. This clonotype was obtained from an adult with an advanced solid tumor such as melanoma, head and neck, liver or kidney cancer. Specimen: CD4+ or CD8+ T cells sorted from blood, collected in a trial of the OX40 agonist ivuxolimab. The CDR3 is CASSLNYEQYF. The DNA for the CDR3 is TGTGCCAGCAGCTTAAACTACGAGCAGTACTTC.